This TCR beta chain was captured by sequencing in a study of CD8+ T cells in alopecia areata. Study background: The drug, oral tofacitinib, was given to treated patients at 5 to 10 mg twice daily. Tofacitinib lasted 6 to 18 months, then 6 months off drug.

Regarding this clone: What it binds is unknown.

Overall study findings and caveats: Against the mouse data, patients shared TCRs less clearly, possibly for HLA reasons.

Following extraction, RNA underwent reverse transcription to cDNA, which served as the sequencing template. TCRdb's copy holds only in-frame clones and misses some; the assay was immunoSEQ multiplex PCR. Of around 120,000 clones listed, less than 45% are singletons. The study team obtained lesional scalp punch biopsies and peripheral blood from alopecia areata patients. Input material: CD4+ T cells sorted from blood. This sequence originates from a human donor with alopecia areata.

CDR3 amino acids: CAWTIGIGTEAFF. The CDR3 bases are TGTGCCTGGACTATAGGGATTGGTACTGAAGCTTTCTTT. V usage is TRBV30 and J usage is TRBJ1-1; no clear D gene. The CDR3 is 13 residues long. The germline V and J ends were trimmed by 4 bases and 5 bases, with 14 bases remaining between them. Germline V CDR1 and CDR2: GTSNPN, SVGIG (reference sequence).